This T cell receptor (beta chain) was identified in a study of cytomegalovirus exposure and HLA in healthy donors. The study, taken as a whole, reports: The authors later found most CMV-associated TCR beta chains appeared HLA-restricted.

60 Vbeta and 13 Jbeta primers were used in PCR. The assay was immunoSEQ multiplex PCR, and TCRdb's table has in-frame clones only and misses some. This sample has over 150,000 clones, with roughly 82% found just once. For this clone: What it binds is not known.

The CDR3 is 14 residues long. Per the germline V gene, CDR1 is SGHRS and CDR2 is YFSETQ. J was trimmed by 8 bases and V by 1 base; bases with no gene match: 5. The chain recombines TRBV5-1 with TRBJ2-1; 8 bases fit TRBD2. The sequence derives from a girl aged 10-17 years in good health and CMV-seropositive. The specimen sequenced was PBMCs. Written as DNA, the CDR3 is TGCGCCAGCAGCTTGACCGGACTAGCCGATGAGCAGTTCTTC. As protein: CASSLTGLADEQFF.